This entry describes one T cell receptor beta chain. Its antigen is undetermined. This entry belongs to a study of post-analysis software for immune sequencing data. Broader study findings: People with multiple sclerosis had a significantly lower normalized Chao1 diversity than controls did. Clustering by F measure revealed strong co-clustering among samples prepared together in one batch. There were a few TRBV segments more frequent in patients than controls, and TRBV5-6, TRBV5-1 and TRBV20-1 were among them.

TCR beta libraries were prepared from cDNA with unique molecular identifiers. One entry per CDR3 protein, called by TCRdb with MiXCR from the PCR reads. The table lists about 540,000 distinct CDR3 sequences, less than 40% of them singletons. V lost 2 bases and J lost 7, with 8 bases in between. The CDR3 contains 12 residues. Germline V lookup: CDR1 ENHRY, CDR2 SYGVKD. The chain combines TRBV10-3 with TRBJ1-1; D call uncertain. The sample consisted of blood. The TCR was taken from a girl aged 2-17 years with multiple sclerosis. In DNA form, the CDR3 reads TGTGCCATCAGTGAGGGCCATGGTGAAGCTTTCTTT. Translation gives CAISEGHGEAFF.